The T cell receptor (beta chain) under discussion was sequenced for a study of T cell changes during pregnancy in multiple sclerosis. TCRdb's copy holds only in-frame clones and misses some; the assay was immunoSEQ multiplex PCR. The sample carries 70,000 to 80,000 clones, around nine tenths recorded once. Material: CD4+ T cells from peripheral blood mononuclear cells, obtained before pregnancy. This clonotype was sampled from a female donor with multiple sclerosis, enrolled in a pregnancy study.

Here the CDR3 reads CASSPILGGSTEAFF. The CDR3, as DNA: TGTGCCAGTAGTCCAATCCTGGGGGGGAGCACTGAAGCTTTCTTT. This chain links TRBV19 with TRBJ1-1; D is perhaps TRBD1 (5 bases). V lost 5 bases, J lost 4 bases, and 17 bases lay in between. The germline CDR1 and CDR2 sequences are LNHDA and SQIVND (reference sequence). The length of the CDR3 is 15 residues.